Only one count was recorded for the clone carrying this TCR beta chain. This entry is derived from a study of OX40 agonist ivuxolimab in advanced cancers. Study background: Earlier treatment with anti-PD-1, anti-PD-L1 or anti-CTLA-4 was permitted, and roughly 42% had received some.

Sequencing was performed with immunoSEQ multiplex PCR; in TCRdb, only in-frame clones are kept and a portion is missing. The table lists around 53,000 clones, roughly 90% of them singletons. The CDR3 runs to 15 residues. The V gene's germline CDR1 is MDHEN and CDR2 SYDVKM. V shed 5 bases and J shed 2 bases, with 13 bases lying between them. The origin of this receptor is an adult with an advanced solid tumor such as melanoma, head and neck, liver or kidney cancer. The sample here was CD4+ or CD8+ T cells sorted from blood, taken in a trial of the OX40 agonist ivuxolimab. This chain uses TRBV28 with TRBJ1-3, with D uncertain. Here the CDR3 DNA reads TGTGCCAGCAGTACCCTGGGGATGGCTGGAAACACCATATATTTT. It translates to CASSTLGMAGNTIYF.